The rows below give T cell receptor beta chains drawn from one sample of a study of blood T cell repertoires in COVID-19. TCRdb's table, derived via immunoSEQ multiplex PCR, lists solely in-frame clones and lacks some. The sample yields approximately 35,000 clones, more than 65% seen once. The sample was peripheral blood. All receptors come from a human donor in a cohort sampled during active COVID-19. Both conserved end residues are part of each CDR3. Fields, in order: J gene, clone size, D gene, V gene, CDR3 protein, CDR3 DNA. The D gene is left open where the match is weak. Rows may omit the clone size; those that give it use once, few, many or a size class.

j_gene: TRBJ2-3
abundance: .
d_gene: TRBD2
v_gene: TRBV4-2
CDR3aa: CASSQDPSTSGGTDTQYF
CDR3nt: TGTGCCAGCAGCCAAGACCCTTCGACTAGCGGGGGAACAGATACGCAGTATTTT

j_gene: TRBJ2-7
abundance: .
d_gene: TRBD1
v_gene: TRBV27
CDR3aa: CASSLGQGYSYEQYF
CDR3nt: TGTGCCAGCAGTTTGGGACAGGGATATAGCTACGAGCAGTACTTC

j_gene: TRBJ2-7
abundance: .
d_gene: TRBD2
v_gene: TRBV18
CDR3aa: CASSPSAGTSDTYEQYF
CDR3nt: TGTGCCAGCTCACCCTCCGCCGGGACTAGCGATACCTACGAGCAGTACTTC

j_gene: TRBJ1-1
abundance: once
d_gene: TRBD1
v_gene: TRBV12-3/TRBV12-4
CDR3aa: CASRTGVAAFF
CDR3nt: TGTGCCAGCAGGACAGGGGTAGCAGCTTTCTTT

j_gene: TRBJ1-5
abundance: .
d_gene: TRBD1
v_gene: TRBV16
CDR3aa: CASSQSYRGTQPQHF
CDR3nt: TGTGCCAGCAGCCAATCGTACAGGGGAACTCAGCCCCAGCATTTT

j_gene: TRBJ1-5
abundance: .
d_gene: TRBD1
v_gene: TRBV18
CDR3aa: CASSPLTGQPQHF
CDR3nt: TGTGCCAGCTCACCTTTGACAGGGCAGCCCCAGCATTTT

j_gene: TRBJ2-7
abundance: .
d_gene: .
v_gene: TRBV18
CDR3aa: CASSPGSGHEQYF
CDR3nt: TGTGCCAGCTCACCGGGGAGTGGACACGAGCAGTACTTC

j_gene: TRBJ2-1
abundance: .
d_gene: TRBD2
v_gene: TRBV14
CDR3aa: CASIGLAGGPPHNEQFF
CDR3nt: TGTGCCAGCATAGGGCTAGCGGGGGGGCCTCCGCACAATGAGCAGTTCTTC

j_gene: TRBJ1-1
abundance: .
d_gene: .
v_gene: TRBV7-9
CDR3aa: CASSSPPGKGEAFF
CDR3nt: TGTGCCAGCAGCTCCCCGCCAGGGAAGGGTGAAGCTTTCTTT

j_gene: TRBJ2-5
abundance: few
d_gene: TRBD1
v_gene: TRBV5-1
CDR3aa: CASSSGTGRETQYF
CDR3nt: TGCGCCAGCAGCTCTGGGACAGGCCGGGAGACCCAGTACTTC

j_gene: TRBJ2-2
abundance: once
d_gene: TRBD2
v_gene: TRBV19
CDR3aa: CASKIAGRELFF
CDR3nt: TGTGCCAGCAAGATAGCGGGCCGGGAGCTGTTTTTT

j_gene: TRBJ1-2
abundance: .
d_gene: TRBD1
v_gene: TRBV7-9
CDR3aa: CASSPHLGQGAGGYTF
CDR3nt: TGTGCCAGCAGCCCCCACTTAGGACAGGGGGCTGGTGGCTACACCTTC

j_gene: TRBJ2-1
abundance: .
d_gene: TRBD2
v_gene: TRBV29-1
CDR3aa: CSAARRLAGGPGEQFF
CDR3nt: TGCAGCGCTGCCCGCAGACTAGCGGGGGGGCCCGGTGAGCAGTTCTTC

j_gene: TRBJ1-6
abundance: .
d_gene: .
v_gene: TRBV27
CDR3aa: CASSERGSPLHF
CDR3nt: TGTGCCAGCAGCGAAAGGGGTTCACCCCTCCACTTT

j_gene: TRBJ2-2
abundance: .
d_gene: TRBD1
v_gene: TRBV5-1
CDR3aa: CASRRGQVSNTGELFF
CDR3nt: TGCGCCAGCAGACGCGGACAGGTTTCGAACACCGGGGAGCTGTTTTTT

j_gene: TRBJ1-2
abundance: .
d_gene: TRBD1
v_gene: TRBV28
CDR3aa: CASRLPPGQGATHYGYTF
CDR3nt: TGTGCCAGCAGACTACCCCCGGGACAGGGGGCGACTCACTATGGCTACACCTTC